This entry is about one T cell receptor (beta chain). Antigen unknown. Here immunoSEQ multiplex PCR was the method, and the copy in TCRdb shows in-frame clones only, minus some. The sample records roughly 200,000 clones, more than 85% being singletons. The data are from a study of T cell responses to AZD1222 COVID-19 vaccine. Study outcomes and limitations: The donors showed a predominance of white British ancestry and of females, with possible underestimation of clonal diversity. There were repertoire samples only from the period after the peak T cell response.

The TCR originated in an adult in good health. Material: peripheral blood, obtained on day 0 of MenACWY control vaccination.

The CDR3 DNA sequence: TGTGCCAGCAGTTCCCCCGGGACCCCCTTCGGCCTTGGCTACACCTTC. It is translated as CASSSPGTPFGLGYTF. The V gene is TRBV5-4, the J gene TRBJ1-2, with a possible D match to TRBD1 (5 bases). This CDR3 has 16 amino acids. The germline V and J ends were trimmed by 5 bases and 7 bases, with 24 bases remaining between them. Looked up from germline, CDR1 is SGHNT and CDR2 is YYREEE (reference sequence).